This TCR beta chain emerged from a study of control samples from healthy donors and cancer patients. Profiled with immunoSEQ multiplex PCR; TCRdb holds only in-frame clones, not every one. The data contain around 94,000 clones, about nine tenths of them seen just once; the ten biggest clones take up 3.5% to 4.5%. The CDR3 contains 13 residues. The V and J ends lost 5 bases and 7 bases respectively, with 14 bases between them. Germline values: CDR1 SGHTA, CDR2 FQGNSA. This clone was seen many times. Material: blood. The V call is TRBV7-2, the J call TRBJ2-5; D uncertain. This sequence was found in a woman aged 18-30 years in good health. The CDR3 protein is CASSLKPRGTQYF. In DNA form, the CDR3 reads TGTGCCAGCAGCCTTAAGCCACGCGGGACCCAGTACTTC.